Listed below are T cell receptor beta chains from one sample, sequenced in a study of blood T cell repertoires in COVID-19. Repertoires were generated with immunoSEQ multiplex PCR, while TCRdb's copy carries only in-frame clones and drops some. The sample shows around 27,000 clones, 70% to 90% of them seen only once. Input material: peripheral blood. The receptors here all came from a human donor in a cohort sampled during active COVID-19. Both conserved end residues are part of each CDR3. A D gene is named only where the DNA matches it firmly. Clone sizes are given selectively: once, few, many, or a class where the clone is expanded.

V	size	J	length	D	DNA	CDR3
TRBV7-2	.	TRBJ1-2	12	.	TGTGCCAGCAGCTTAGGCGGGGGTGGCTACACCTTC	CASSLGGGGYTF
TRBV5-8	few	TRBJ1-2	17	TRBD1	TGTGCCAGCAGCCCCGGACAGGACCCAACCCTGGGCTATGGCTACACCTTC	CASSPGQDPTLGYGYTF
TRBV9	.	TRBJ2-7	16	.	TGTGCCAGCAGCGTAGGGAGGGGTAGGGGGCACTACGAGCAGTACTTC	CASSVGRGRGHYEQYF
TRBV11-2	.	TRBJ1-2	13	TRBD1	TGTGCCAGCAGCCCGGACAGGGACCATGGCTACACCTTC	CASSPDRDHGYTF
TRBV7-2	.	TRBJ2-7	13	.	TGTGCCAGCAGCAATAGCGTATCCTACGAGCAGTACTTC	CASSNSVSYEQYF
TRBV7-2	.	TRBJ2-5	15	TRBD2	TGTGCCAGCAGCTCACCGACTAGCGCCCCGGAGACCCAGTACTTC	CASSSPTSAPETQYF
TRBV5-1	.	TRBJ2-7	16	.	TGCGCCAGCAGCTTGGCCGGGGGGCTGAGGCCCTACGAGCAGTACTTC	CASSLAGGLRPYEQYF
TRBV5-1	.	TRBJ1-6	16	TRBD1	TGCGCCAGCAGCCCGATACAGGGGGGTAAGGTGGGATCCCTCCACTTT	CASSPIQGGKVGSLHF
TRBV5-4	.	TRBJ2-3	15	TRBD2	TGTGCCAGCAGCGATGGACTAGCGGCGACAGATACGCAGTATTTT	CASSDGLAATDTQYF
TRBV11-2	.	TRBJ2-7	16	.	TGTGCCAGCAGCTTAGCCACGTCAGGTGGGTCCTACGAGCAGTACTTC	CASSLATSGGSYEQYF
TRBV18	.	TRBJ1-2	13	.	TGTGCCAGCTCACCATTGGACAGTGGGAACTACACCTTC	CASSPLDSGNYTF
TRBV5-4	.	TRBJ2-1	15	.	TGTGCCAGCAGCTTACGTGACAGGTTTTACAATGAGCAGTTCTTC	CASSLRDRFYNEQFF
TRBV10-2	.	TRBJ2-7	17	TRBD2	TGCGCCAGCAGTGAGTCGTCCCCTAGCGGGGGGCTTGGGGAGCAGTACTTC	CASSESSPSGGLGEQYF
TRBV30	.	TRBJ1-2	13	TRBD1	TGTGCCTGGAGTGCCAGACAGGGGGCTGGCTACACCTTC	CAWSARQGAGYTF
TRBV11-2	.	TRBJ1-5	16	TRBD1	TGTGCCAGCAGCTTTTCCGGGACAGGGACCAATCAGCCCCAGCATTTT	CASSFSGTGTNQPQHF
TRBV19	.	TRBJ1-5	13	TRBD1	TGTGCCAGTAGTATGGGGGACAGGCAGCCCCAGCATTTT	CASSMGDRQPQHF
TRBV11-2	once	TRBJ1-4	18	TRBD1	TGTGCCAGCAGCTTAGATCGGGGACAGGGGGCTCGGGGTGAAAAACTGTTTTTT	CASSLDRGQGARGEKLFF
TRBV3-1/TRBV3-2	.	TRBJ1-2	15	.	TGTGCCAGCAGCCATTCAAACAGGGACAACTATGGCTACACCTTC	CASSHSNRDNYGYTF
TRBV7-2	.	TRBJ1-2	13	.	TGTGCCAGCAGCTTAGAGGGGATCTATGGCTACACCTTC	CASSLEGIYGYTF
TRBV5-1	.	TRBJ2-7	15	.	TGCGCCAGCAGCTTGGTAGGGGGAAACTCCTACGAGCAGTACTTC	CASSLVGGNSYEQYF
TRBV9	.	TRBJ2-7	14	TRBD1	TGTGCCAGCAGCTCCGACAGGGAAATCTACGAGCAGTACTTC	CASSSDREIYEQYF
TRBV2	.	TRBJ2-1	16	TRBD1	TGTGCCAGCAGTGACTATTGGCAGGGGGCATACAATGAGCAGTTCTTC	CASSDYWQGAYNEQFF
TRBV6-6	.	TRBJ1-3	14	TRBD1	TGTGCCAGCAGTGACAGGGCATCCGGAAACACCATATATTTT	CASSDRASGNTIYF
TRBV4-1	.	TRBJ2-2	17	TRBD2	TGCGCCAGCAGCCGACACAGACTAGCGACGAACACCGGGGAGCTGTTTTTT	CASSRHRLATNTGELFF
TRBV7-9	.	TRBJ1-1	17	.	TGTGCCAGCAGCTTCAAGGGAATGGTCTCCGGGGACACTGAAGCTTTCTTT	CASSFKGMVSGDTEAFF
TRBV7-8	.	TRBJ2-1	15	TRBD1	TGTGCCAGCAGCTTAGCGGCAGGGGGCCACAATGAGCAGTTCTTC	CASSLAAGGHNEQFF
TRBV11-3	.	TRBJ1-2	19	TRBD1	TGTGCCAGCAGCTTAGTAGTCCGCAGGGGGCTGGTTACTAACTATGGCTACACCTTC	CASSLVVRRGLVTNYGYTF
TRBV3-1/TRBV3-2	.	TRBJ2-3	16	TRBD2	TGTGCCAGCAGCCCAACTAGCGGGGGCGCTGGAGATACGCAGTATTTT	CASSPTSGGAGDTQYF
TRBV18	.	TRBJ1-4	12	.	TGTGCCAGCTCACCACGCAGTGAAAAACTGTTTTTT	CASSPRSEKLFF
TRBV15	.	TRBJ1-1	14	.	TGTGCCACCAGCAGAGTGAGGTTGGAGGCTGAAGCTTTCTTT	CATSRVRLEAEAFF
TRBV6-1	.	TRBJ1-6	16	.	TGTGCCAGCAGTGAAGTACAAGGGGCAGGTAATTCACCCCTCCACTTT	CASSEVQGAGNSPLHF
TRBV7-9	.	TRBJ2-7	12	.	TGTGCCAGCAGCTTAACATCCTACGAGCAGTACTTC	CASSLTSYEQYF
TRBV10-2	.	TRBJ1-2	14	TRBD1	TGCGCCAGCAGGGCCGGGACAGCTAACTATGGCTACACCTTC	CASRAGTANYGYTF
TRBV25-1	.	TRBJ1-6	14	TRBD1	TGTGCCAGCAGACAGGGGGCAAATAATTCACCCCTCCACTTT	CASRQGANNSPLHF
TRBV9	.	TRBJ2-2	16	.	TGTGCCAGCAGTCTAGGGAGAGGGGGGGCAACCGGGGAGCTGTTTTTT	CASSLGRGGATGELFF
TRBV18	.	TRBJ1-4	13	.	TGTGCCAGCTCAACCGGGGGGTACGAAAAACTGTTTTTT	CASSTGGYEKLFF
TRBV3-1/TRBV3-2	.	TRBJ1-5	14	.	TGTGCCAGCAGCCCCCCGGGTAGCAATCAGCCCCAGCATTTT	CASSPPGSNQPQHF
TRBV19	.	TRBJ1-4	15	TRBD1	TGTGCCAGTAGTAACTCAGGGGGCTCTAATGAAAAACTGTTTTTT	CASSNSGGSNEKLFF
TRBV18	.	TRBJ1-2	13	.	TGTGCCAGCTCACCAAAGTTTGGAGAGGGCTACACCTTC	CASSPKFGEGYTF
TRBV9	.	TRBJ1-6	15	.	TGTGCCAGCAGCCAAGGGAGCTCCTATAATTCACCCCTCCACTTT	CASSQGSSYNSPLHF
TRBV5-1	.	TRBJ2-2	15	.	TGCGCCAGCAGCTTGAGTGTCAGTCACACCGGGGAGCTGTTTTTT	CASSLSVSHTGELFF